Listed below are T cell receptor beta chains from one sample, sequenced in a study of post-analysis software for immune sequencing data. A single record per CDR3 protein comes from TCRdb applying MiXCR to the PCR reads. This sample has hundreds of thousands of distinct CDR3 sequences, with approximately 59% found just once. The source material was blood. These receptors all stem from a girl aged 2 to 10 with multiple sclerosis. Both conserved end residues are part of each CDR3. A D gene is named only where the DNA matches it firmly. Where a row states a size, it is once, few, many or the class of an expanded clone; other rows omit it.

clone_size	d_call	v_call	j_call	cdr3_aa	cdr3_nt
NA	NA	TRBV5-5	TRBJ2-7	CASSLAELSGSTYEQYF	TGTGCCAGCAGCTTGGCCGAGCTATCGGGATCCACCTACGAGCAGTACTTC
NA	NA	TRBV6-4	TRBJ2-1	CASSGGPGYNEQFF	TGTGCCAGTAGTGGAGGGCCTGGATACAATGAGCAGTTCTTC
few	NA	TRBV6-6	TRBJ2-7	CASSYEGGYEQYF	TGTGCCAGCAGTTACGAGGGAGGATACGAGCAGTACTTC
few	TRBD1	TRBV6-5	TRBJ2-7	CASSSGGLDTYEQYF	TGTGCCAGCAGTTCAGGGGGATTGGACACCTACGAGCAGTACTTC
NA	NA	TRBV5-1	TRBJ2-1	CASSLSTAYNEQFF	TGCGCCAGCAGCTTGTCGACAGCCTACAATGAGCAGTTCTTC
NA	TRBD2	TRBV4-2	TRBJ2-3	CASSPIAGGAGDTQYF	TGTGCCAGCAGCCCTATAGCGGGAGGAGCAGGGGATACGCAGTATTTT
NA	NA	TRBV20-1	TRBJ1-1	CSASAGFTEAFF	TGCAGTGCTAGTGCTGGGTTCACTGAAGCTTTCTTT
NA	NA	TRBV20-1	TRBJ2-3	CSASFTPGDTQYF	TGCAGTGCTTCCTTCACACCCGGAGATACGCAGTATTTT
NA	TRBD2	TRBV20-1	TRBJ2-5	CSAQTSLQETQYF	TGCAGTGCCCAGACTAGCCTCCAAGAGACCCAGTACTTC
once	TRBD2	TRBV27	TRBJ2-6	CASRPYNRGETGANVLTF	TGTGCCAGCAGACCTTATAATCGGGGGGAGACTGGGGCCAACGTCCTGACTTTC
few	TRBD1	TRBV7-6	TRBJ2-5	CASSLYRGEETQYF	TGTGCCAGCAGCTTATACAGGGGTGAGGAGACCCAGTACTTC
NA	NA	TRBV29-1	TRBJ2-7	CSAGQNYEQYF	TGCAGCGCCGGACAAAACTACGAGCAGTACTTC
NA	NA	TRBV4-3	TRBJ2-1	CASSQDSAGTYNEQFF	TGCGCCAGCAGCCAAGATTCGGCAGGGACCTACAATGAGCAGTTCTTC
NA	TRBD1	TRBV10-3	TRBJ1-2	CAISEQGTDNYGYTF	TGTGCCATCAGTGAACAGGGGACTGATAACTATGGCTACACCTTC
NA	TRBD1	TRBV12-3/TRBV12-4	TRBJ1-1	CASSRTGAEAFF	TGTGCCAGCAGCAGGACAGGGGCTGAAGCTTTCTTT
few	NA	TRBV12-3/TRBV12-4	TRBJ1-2	CASSFGGRNGYTF	TGTGCCAGCAGTTTTGGGGGGCGGAATGGCTACACCTTC